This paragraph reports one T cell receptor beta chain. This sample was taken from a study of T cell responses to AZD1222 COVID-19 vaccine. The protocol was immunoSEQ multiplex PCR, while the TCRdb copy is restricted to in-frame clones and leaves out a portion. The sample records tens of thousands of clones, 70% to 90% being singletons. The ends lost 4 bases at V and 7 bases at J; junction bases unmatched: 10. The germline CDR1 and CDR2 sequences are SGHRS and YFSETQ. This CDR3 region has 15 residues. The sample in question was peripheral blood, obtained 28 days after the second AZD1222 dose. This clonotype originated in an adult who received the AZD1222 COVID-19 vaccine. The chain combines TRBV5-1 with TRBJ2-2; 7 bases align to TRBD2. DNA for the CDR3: TGCGCCAGCAGCATAGGACTAGAGGTCGGCGGGGAGCTGTTTTTT. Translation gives CASSIGLEVGGELFF.